This entry describes one TCR beta chain. V gave up 1 base and J gave up 5 bases; unmatched junction bases: 10. The CDR3 length is 16 residues. Per germline, CDR1 SGHAT and CDR2 FQNNGV. The entry originates in a study of neoadjuvant nivolumab and ipilimumab in lung cancer. TCRdb's copy holds only in-frame clones and misses some; the assay was immunoSEQ multiplex PCR. The repertoire includes about 25,000 clones, around 83% of them detected once, and about 8.6% sits in the top ten. This chain joins TRBV11-2 and TRBJ2-7; 8 bases match TRBD2. The sequencing here drew on tumor tissue, taken after neoadjuvant nivolumab, alone or with ipilimumab, at or shortly before surgery. The TCR comes from an adult with non-small cell lung cancer. This CDR3 is CASSLVLSGALNEQYF. CDR3 DNA: TGTGCCAGCAGCTTAGTCCTTAGCGGGGCACTAAACGAGCAGTACTTC.